These 22 T cell receptor beta chains were all obtained from the same sample, sequenced in a study of shared clonotypes between healthy human individuals. Libraries were prepared by immunoSEQ multiplex PCR; TCRdb keeps only in-frame clonotypes and omits some of them. The data show 2.3 million or so clones, approximately 95% seen once. The material sequenced was naive CD4+ T cells from PBMCs. Specified subset: CD45RA+ positively selected. Every receptor here comes from a man in his late teens or twenties in good health. Some clones in this sample may be carry-over from other donors' samples.

V usage is TRBV9 and J usage is TRBJ2-5; 7 nucleotides line up with TRBD2. This CDR3 is built from 17 residues. Germline trimming cut 1 base from V and 5 bases from J; bases unmatched to any gene: 14. The V gene's germline CDR1 is SGDLS and CDR2 YYNGEE. DNA for the CDR3: TGTGCCAGCAGCGTACGGGGAGGGGTTTGGGGAGTTGAGACCCAGTACTTC. Encoded protein: CASSVRGGVWGVETQYF.

Remarks on this clone: The sample has other DNA sequences that encode this CDR3 too. The V call is TRBV19, the J call TRBJ1-2; 8 nucleotides align to TRBD1. The CDR3 length is 13 residues. Germline V gene sequence: CDR1 LNHDA, CDR2 SQIVND (reference sequence). With 6 bases clipped from V and 1 base from J, the junction kept 1 base outside the gene matches. The CDR3 bases are TGTGCCAGTAGCGGGACAGGTAACTATGGCTACACCTTC. It codes for CASSGTGNYGYTF.

The chain carries TRBV28 and TRBJ2-7; 8 nucleotides agree with TRBD2. The CDR3 extends over 13 amino acids. With 8 bases clipped from V and 4 bases from J, the junction kept 7 bases outside the gene matches. Germline V gene sequence: CDR1 MDHEN, CDR2 SYDVKM. DNA for the CDR3: TGTGCCAGCTATAGCGGGAATTGGTACGAGCAGTACTTC. Its protein product is CASYSGNWYEQYF.

The rearrangement uses TRBV4-2 and TRBJ2-2; TRBD2 agrees at 10 bases. The CDR3 contains 15 residues. V lost 0 bases and J lost 6; bases outside the gene matches: 1. Per germline, CDR1 LGHNA and CDR2 YNFKEQ. The CDR3: CASSQESGRAGELFF. CDR3 coding DNA: TGTGCCAGCAGCCAAGAGAGCGGGAGGGCCGGGGAGCTGTTTTTT.

V gene TRBV11-2 combines with J gene TRBJ1-2, with 7 bases matching TRBD1. Germline trimming cut 5 bases from V and 4 bases from J; bases unmatched to any gene: 4. Germline CDR1 SGHAT, CDR2 FQNNGV. This CDR3 comprises 13 residues. This chain's CDR3 is CASSPRDSYGYTF. CDR3 in DNA: TGTGCCAGCAGCCCCCGGGACAGCTATGGCTACACCTTC.

The V and J genes are TRBV7-2 and TRBJ2-3; D is uncertain. V was pared by 5 bases and J by 0 bases, with 9 bases between. CDR3 length: 14 residues. Germline loops: CDR1 SGHTA, CDR2 FQGNSA. CDR3 protein: CASSPETSTDTQYF. The DNA for the CDR3 is TGTGCCAGCAGCCCAGAGACTAGCACAGATACGCAGTATTTT.

This sequence joins TRBV7-8 and TRBJ2-3; tentative D call: TRBD2 (5 bases). V lost 6 bases, J lost 5 bases, and 18 bases lay in between. Per the germline V gene, CDR1 is SGHVS and CDR2 is FQNEAQ. The CDR3 totals 15 residues. The DNA for the CDR3 is TGTGCCAGCAGTCCGGGAAGGGTTGGTATAGATACGCAGTATTTT. Its translation: CASSPGRVGIDTQYF. The variable domain in full, completed from reference TRBV7-8 and TRBJ2-3, reads GAGVSQSPRYKVAKRGQDVALRCDPISGHVSLFWYQQALGQGPEFLTYFQNEAQLDKSGLPSDRFFAERPEGSVSTLKIQRTQQEDSAVYLCASSPGRVGIDTQYFGPGTRLTVL.

The genes are TRBV28 and TRBJ1-1, with TRBD1 matching over 7 bases. The CDR3 runs to 17 residues. Germline V gene lookup returns CDR1 MDHEN and CDR2 SYDVKM. With 6 bases clipped from V and 6 bases from J, the junction kept 19 bases outside the gene matches. The CDR3 loop reads CASSPSTIQGWQSEAFF. The CDR3 DNA reads as TGTGCCAGCAGCCCTTCCACAATACAGGGGTGGCAATCTGAAGCTTTCTTT. Drawing the rest from reference TRBV28 and TRBJ1-1, the complete variable domain is DVKVTQSSRYLVKRTGEKVFLECVQDMDHENMFWYRQDPGLGLRLIYFSYDVKMKEKGDIPEGYSVSREKKERFSLILESASTNQTSMYLCASSPSTIQGWQSEAFFGQGTRLTVV.

This clone has only a few counts. The chain employs TRBV5-8 and TRBJ1-5, with 7 bases identical to TRBD1. This CDR3 is 14 amino acids long. The trim removed 4 bases at V and 3 bases at J, leaving 4 bases unmatched. Germline values: CDR1 SGHTS, CDR2 YDEGEE. CDR3 DNA sequence: TGTGCCAGCAGCCCGGGACAGTTCAATCAGCCCCAGCATTTT. Amino acid sequence: CASSPGQFNQPQHF. Using reference TRBV5-8 and TRBJ1-5 for the parts outside the CDR3, the full variable domain is EAGVTQSPTHLIKTRGQQATLRCSPISGHTSVYWYQQALGLGLQFLLWYDEGEERNRGNFPPRFSGRQFPNYSSELNVNALELEDSALYLCASSPGQFNQPQHFGDGTRLSIL.

The chain carries TRBV7-3 and TRBJ1-1; TRBD1 agrees at 7 bases. This CDR3 contains 13 residues. V was clipped by 3 bases and J by 7 bases; unmatched bases: 5. Germline V lookup: CDR1 SGHTA, CDR2 FQGTGA. In nucleotides, the CDR3 is TGTGCCAGCAGCTTCGGACAGGCCAGTGAAGCTTTCTTT. It encodes CASSFGQASEAFF.

With regard to this clone: This sample includes further DNA sequences coding for the same CDR3. The chain joins TRBV5-5 to TRBJ1-2; no reliable D call. Deletions cut 0 bases from V and 7 bases from J, with 10 bases between. CDR3 length: 13 residues. The germline V gene has CDR1 SGHKS and CDR2 YYEKEE (reference sequence). The CDR3 DNA reads as TGTGCCAGCAGCTTGGTGAGAGGAGGTGGCTACACCTTC. Translated: CASSLVRGGGYTF.

V usage is TRBV4-2 and J usage is TRBJ1-1; no definite D call. Germline V lookup: CDR1 LGHNA, CDR2 YNFKEQ. V gave up 2 bases and J gave up 0 bases, with 10 bases separating them. This CDR3 has 15 amino acids. CDR3 nucleotide sequence: TGTGCCAGCAGCCAATGGAAGGGCTTGAACACTGAAGCTTTCTTT. It encodes CASSQWKGLNTEAFF.

This rearrangement joins TRBV7-9 to TRBJ1-1; D is undetermined. CDR1 is SEHNR and CDR2 is FQNEAQ in the germline V gene (reference sequence). V lost 8 bases to trimming and J lost 0 bases, with 16 bases between them. The CDR3 runs to 15 residues. CDR3 coding DNA: TGTGCCAGCGCGCTCCTGACATCTCTGAACACTGAAGCTTTCTTT. Residues: CASALLTSLNTEAFF.

The chain uses TRBV7-9 and TRBJ2-3, with 8 bases lining up with TRBD2. Germline trimming cut 0 bases from V and 4 bases from J; bases unmatched to any gene: 6. The CDR3 spans 16 residues. Germline lookup yields CDR1 SEHNR and CDR2 FQNEAQ (reference sequence). The DNA for the CDR3 is TGTGCCAGCAGCTTAGCGCGCGGGGGGAGTTCAGATACGCAGTATTTT. Translation: CASSLARGGSSDTQYF.

This chain uses TRBV25-1 with TRBJ2-2; D remains unclear. Germline CDR1 reads MGHDK; CDR2 reads SYGVNS. CDR3 size: 15 residues. V was cut by 5 bases and J by 6 bases, with 16 bases left in between. Here the CDR3 reads CASSRAGLVAGELFF. The CDR3 DNA reads TGTGCCAGCAGTAGGGCAGGTTTGGTGGCCGGGGAGCTGTTTTTT.

V and J are TRBV5-1 and TRBJ2-5, with D possibly TRBD1 on 6 matching bases. With 5 bases removed from V and 5 bases from J, the gap between germline ends came to 13 bases. The CDR3 loop spans 13 amino acids. Germline V CDR1 and CDR2: SGHRS, YFSETQ. The CDR3 DNA is TGCGCCAGCAGAAAACGGCAGGGGGAGACCCAGTACTTC. It yields the protein CASRKRQGETQYF.

This rearrangement joins TRBV5-4 to TRBJ2-3; D is perhaps TRBD2 (6 bases). Per the germline V gene, CDR1 is SGHNT and CDR2 is YYREEE (reference sequence). The CDR3 runs 15 residues. The V and J ends lost 0 bases and 3 bases respectively, with 11 bases between them. CDR3 sequence reads: CASSLGGEKTDTQYF. CDR3 DNA sequence: TGTGCCAGCAGCTTGGGCGGGGAGAAAACAGATACGCAGTATTTT.

The CDR3 here is CASSPKDSSYGYTF. CDR3 coding DNA: TGTGCCAGCTCACCTAAGGACAGTAGCTATGGCTACACCTTC. This chain joins TRBV18 and TRBJ1-2; D might be TRBD1 (6 bases). Germline V gene data show CDR1 as KGHSH and CDR2 as LQKENI. V was trimmed by 3 bases and J by 4 bases, leaving 12 bases between them. CDR3 length: 14 residues. Full variable domain (remainder filled in from reference TRBV18 and TRBJ1-2): NAGVMQNPRHLVRRRGQEARLRCSPMKGHSHVYWYRQLPEEGLKFMVYLQKENIIDESGMPKERFSAEFPKEGPSILRIQQVVRGDSAAYFCASSPKDSSYGYTFGSGTRLTVV.

This clone is a singleton in its sample. J is TRBJ1-4 and V is TRBV6-5; TRBD1 is a possible D gene (5 bases). From germline, CDR1 is MNHEY and CDR2 SVGAGI. V was trimmed by 0 bases and J by 8 bases, leaving 13 bases between them. The CDR3 covers 15 residues. CDR3 amino acids: CASSYSGREGEKLFF. CDR3 DNA: TGTGCCAGCAGTTACTCCGGCAGGGAGGGGGAAAAACTGTTTTTT.

This chain uses TRBV7-8 with TRBJ1-5, with D tentatively TRBD1 (6 bases). With 6 bases removed from V and 0 bases from J, the gap between germline ends came to 12 bases. Per germline, CDR1 SGHVS and CDR2 FQNEAQ. This CDR3 is 15 amino acids long. In DNA form, the CDR3 reads TGTGCCAGCAGACAGGGTCGATTTAGCAATCAGCCCCAGCATTTT. Its protein product is CASRQGRFSNQPQHF.

V gene TRBV18 combines with J gene TRBJ2-3; D uncertain. The germline V gene encodes CDR1 KGHSH and CDR2 LQKENI. The V end was cut by 6 bases, the J end by 0 bases, with 10 bases between. This CDR3 has 14 amino acids. CDR3 sequence (DNA): TGTGCCAGCTCCGATGGAGTTAGCACAGATACGCAGTATTTT. This translates into CASSDGVSTDTQYF. Full variable domain (rest looked up from reference TRBV18 and TRBJ2-3): NAGVMQNPRHLVRRRGQEARLRCSPMKGHSHVYWYRQLPEEGLKFMVYLQKENIIDESGMPKERFSAEFPKEGPSILRIQQVVRGDSAAYFCASSDGVSTDTQYFGPGTRLTVL.

This rearrangement joins TRBV5-4 to TRBJ1-5, with D maybe TRBD1 (5 bases). This CDR3 has 14 residues. From germline, CDR1 is SGHNT and CDR2 YYREEE (reference sequence). Trimming stripped 0 bases from V and 4 bases from J, with 8 bases between. CDR3: CASSLEGRNQPQHF. The CDR3 nucleotides are TGTGCCAGCAGCTTGGAGGGGCGGAATCAGCCCCAGCATTTT.